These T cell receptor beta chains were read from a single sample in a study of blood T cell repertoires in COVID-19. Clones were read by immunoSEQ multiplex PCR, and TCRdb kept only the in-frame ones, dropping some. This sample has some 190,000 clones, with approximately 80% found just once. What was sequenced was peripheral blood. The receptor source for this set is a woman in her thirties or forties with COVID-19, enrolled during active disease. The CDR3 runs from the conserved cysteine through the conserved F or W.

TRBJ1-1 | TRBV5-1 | CASSLIGAETEAFF
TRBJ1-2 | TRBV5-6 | CASSFGLGRRNYGYTF
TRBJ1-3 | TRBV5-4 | CASSLQGGGNTIYF
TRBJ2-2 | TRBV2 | CASRKALAGGNNGELFF
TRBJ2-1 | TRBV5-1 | CASSLGVGGRALSNEQFF
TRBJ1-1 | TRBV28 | CASSSDGTGAGHEAFF
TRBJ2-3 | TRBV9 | CASSTPRGGGDTQYF
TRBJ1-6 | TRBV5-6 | CASSLGGGSKSPLHF
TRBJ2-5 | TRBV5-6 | CASSFSGEETQYF
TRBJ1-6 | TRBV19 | CASTLRDTNSPLHF
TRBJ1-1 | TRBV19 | CASRYSGTEAFF
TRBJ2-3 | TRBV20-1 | CSAVITDTQYF
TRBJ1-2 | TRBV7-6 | CASSFQDREGGGYTF
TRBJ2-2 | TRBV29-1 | CSARLAATGELFF
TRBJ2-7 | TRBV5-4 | CASSPAFGDEQYF
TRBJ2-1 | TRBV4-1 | CASSPAPGTSGSSYNEQFF
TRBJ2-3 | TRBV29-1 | CSGRGISTDTQYF